One sample yielded the 10 T cell receptor beta chains listed below, sequenced in a study of cytomegalovirus exposure and HLA in healthy donors (dated 2017 in TCRdb). The library was made by the immunoSEQ multiplex PCR assay. A mixture of 60 forward primers for TCR Vbeta segments and 13 reverse primers for TCR Jbeta segments was used in the multiplex PCR. The table was pulled from immuneACCESS by TCRdb, which kept in-frame rearrangements only. Such tables lose some clones; where checked, under half of the loss comes from unresolved V genes, and the rest has no known cause. For this sample there are 100,000 to 150,000 clones; roughly four fifths appear just once. The top ten clones comprise around 2.1% of the sample. What was sequenced was PBMCs. These TCRs come from a man aged 50 to 59 in good health and CMV-seronegative.

This clone is a singleton in its sample. The rearrangement uses TRBV5-1 and TRBJ2-3, with 12 bases lining up with TRBD2. The V gene end was trimmed by 6 bases and the J gene end by 6 bases; junction bases not matched to a gene: 8. CDR3 size: 15 residues. Germline CDR1 SGHRS, CDR2 YFSETQ. This chain's CDR3 is CASTGLAGLVDTQYF. DNA of the CDR3: TGCGCCAGCACCGGACTAGCGGGGCTAGTGGATACGCAGTATTTT. The full variable domain, in which reference TRBV5-1 and TRBJ2-3 provide the parts outside the CDR3, is KAGVTQTPRYLIKTRGQQVTLSCSPISGHRSVSWYQQTPGQGLQFLFEYFSETQRNKGNFPGRFSGRQFSNSRSEMNVSTLELGDSALYLCASTGLAGLVDTQYFGPGTRLTVL.

On this clone: The same CDR3 is also encoded by other DNA sequences in this sample. V gene TRBV5-1 combines with J gene TRBJ2-5, with D tentatively TRBD1 (5 bases). Germline V gene data show CDR1 as SGHRS and CDR2 as YFSETQ. Between the trimmed V and J ends, which lost 0 bases and 2 bases, there was a span of 5 bases. This CDR3 contains 13 residues. CDR3 amino acids: CASSLDRQETQYF. CDR3 sequence (DNA): TGCGCCAGCAGCTTGGACAGGCAAGAGACCCAGTACTTC.

This clone was seen just once. The chain uses TRBV18 and TRBJ1-1; 8 nucleotides agree with TRBD1. The CDR3 runs to 15 residues. J gave up 7 bases and V 3 bases, and 10 bases lay outside the gene matches. Germline values: CDR1 KGHSH, CDR2 LQKENI. The CDR3 loop is CASSPATGVRDEAFF. DNA of the CDR3: TGTGCCAGCTCACCGGCGACAGGGGTGAGGGATGAAGCTTTCTTT.

The chain links TRBV18 to TRBJ1-1; the D gene is possibly TRBD1 (6 bases). The CDR3 is made up of 15 amino acids. V was trimmed by 3 bases and J by 8 bases, leaving 19 bases between them. Germline values: CDR1 KGHSH, CDR2 LQKENI. CDR3 amino acids: CASSPIPGEGNEAFF. Written as DNA, the CDR3 is TGTGCCAGCTCACCGATTCCAGGGGAGGGTAACGAAGCTTTCTTT. The entire variable domain, with the rest obtained from reference TRBV18 and TRBJ1-1, is as follows: NAGVMQNPRHLVRRRGQEARLRCSPMKGHSHVYWYRQLPEEGLKFMVYLQKENIIDESGMPKERFSAEFPKEGPSILRIQQVVRGDSAAYFCASSPIPGEGNEAFFGQGTRLTVV.

The chain carries TRBV9 and TRBJ1-4, with D perhaps TRBD1 (5 bases). The length of the CDR3 is 14 residues. With 7 bases removed from V and 4 bases from J, the gap between germline ends came to 14 bases. CDR1 SGDLS and CDR2 YYNGEE come from the germline V gene. DNA of the CDR3: TGTGCCAGCGCCCCACAGGTTTTTAATGAAAAACTGTTTTTT. Its translation: CASAPQVFNEKLFF.

This clone was detected only a few times. The chain has TRBV5-6 and TRBJ2-7; 12 bases are shared with TRBD2. The V gene end was trimmed by 3 bases and the J gene end by 3 bases; junction bases not matched to a gene: 1. Germline V gene lookup returns CDR1 SGHDT and CDR2 YYEEEE. The CDR3 has 14 residues. The CDR3 nucleotides are TGTGCCAGCAGCTCTAGCGGGGGGGTCTACGAGCAGTACTTC. Translating gives CASSSSGGVYEQYF.

The CDR3 spells CASSPGGGRQDNEQFF. CDR3 in DNA: TGTGCCAGCAGCCCCGGGGGGGGGCGCCAAGATAATGAGCAGTTCTTC. The rearrangement joins TRBV4-2 to TRBJ2-1, with TRBD2 matching over 8 bases. CDR1 and CDR2 (germline): LGHNA, YNFKEQ. Losses at the gene ends were 4 bases for V and 7 bases for J; bases not matched to a gene: 12. This CDR3 spans 16 amino acids.

This rearrangement joins TRBV6-6 to TRBJ1-3; 8 bases match TRBD1. Germline lookup yields CDR1 MNHNY and CDR2 SVGAGI (reference sequence). The V segment lost 5 bases and the J segment 4 bases; nucleotides outside the gene matches: 7. The CDR3 length is 15 residues. The CDR3 DNA follows: TGTGCCAGCAGTCAGGACAGGGTGTCGGGAAACACCATATATTTT. Its translation is CASSQDRVSGNTIYF.

V is TRBV5-1 and J is TRBJ2-2, with 8 bases aligning to TRBD1. Germline lookup yields CDR1 SGHRS and CDR2 YFSETQ. The CDR3 extends over 17 amino acids. V dropped 4 bases and J dropped 3; count of bases not matched to a gene: 11. The CDR3 region is CASSPIVGTGDTGELFF. CDR3 coding DNA: TGCGCCAGCAGCCCGATTGTAGGGACAGGAGACACCGGGGAGCTGTTTTTT.

This chain joins TRBV7-8 and TRBJ2-2; D possibly corresponds to TRBD2 (7 bases). V was cut by 7 bases and J by 5 bases, with 14 bases left in between. CDR1 is SGHVS and CDR2 is FQNEAQ in the germline V gene. CDR3 length equals 14 residues. DNA of the CDR3: TGTGCCAGCAACGGGGGGCGGGTAACCGGGGAGCTGTTTTTT. It specifies CASNGGRVTGELFF.